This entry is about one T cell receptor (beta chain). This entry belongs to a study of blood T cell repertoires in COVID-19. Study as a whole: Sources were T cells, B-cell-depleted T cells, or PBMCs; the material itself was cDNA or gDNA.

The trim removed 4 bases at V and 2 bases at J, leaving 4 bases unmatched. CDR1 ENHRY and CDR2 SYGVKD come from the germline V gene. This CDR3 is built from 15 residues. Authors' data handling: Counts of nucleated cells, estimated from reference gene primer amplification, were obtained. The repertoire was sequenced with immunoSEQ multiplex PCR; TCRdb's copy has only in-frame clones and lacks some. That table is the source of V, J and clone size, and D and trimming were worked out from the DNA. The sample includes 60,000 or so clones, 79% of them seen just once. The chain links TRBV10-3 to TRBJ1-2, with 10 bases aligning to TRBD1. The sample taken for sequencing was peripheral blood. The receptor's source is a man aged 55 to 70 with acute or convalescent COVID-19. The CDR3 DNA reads TGTGCCATCAGTGTAGACAGGGGGCCCAACTATGGCTACACCTTC. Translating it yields CAISVDRGPNYGYTF.